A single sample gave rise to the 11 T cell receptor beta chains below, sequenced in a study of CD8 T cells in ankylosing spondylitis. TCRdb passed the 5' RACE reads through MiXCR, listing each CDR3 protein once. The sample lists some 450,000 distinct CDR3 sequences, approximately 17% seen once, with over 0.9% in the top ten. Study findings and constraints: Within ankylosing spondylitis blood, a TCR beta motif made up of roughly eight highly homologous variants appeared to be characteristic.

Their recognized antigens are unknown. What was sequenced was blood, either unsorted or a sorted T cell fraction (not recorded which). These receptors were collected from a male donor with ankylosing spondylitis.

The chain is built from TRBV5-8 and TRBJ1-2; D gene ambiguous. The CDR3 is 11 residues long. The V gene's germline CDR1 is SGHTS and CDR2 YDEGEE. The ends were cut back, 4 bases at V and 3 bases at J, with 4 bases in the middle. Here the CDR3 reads CASSRYYGYTF. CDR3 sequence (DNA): TGTGCCAGCAGCCGCTACTATGGCTACACCTTC.

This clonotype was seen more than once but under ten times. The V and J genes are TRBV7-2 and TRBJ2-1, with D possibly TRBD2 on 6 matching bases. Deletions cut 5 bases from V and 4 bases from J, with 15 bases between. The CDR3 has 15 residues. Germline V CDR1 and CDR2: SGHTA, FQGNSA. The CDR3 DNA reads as TGTGCCAGCAGCCCCGGGGGAACTCTTTACAATGAGCAGTTCTTC. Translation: CASSPGGTLYNEQFF. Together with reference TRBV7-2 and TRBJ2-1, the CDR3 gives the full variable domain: GAGVSQSPSNKVTEKGKDVELRCDPISGHTALYWYRQSLGQGLEFLIYFQGNSAPDKSGLPSDRFSAERTGGSVSTLTIQRTQQEDSAVYLCASSPGGTLYNEQFFGPGTRLTVL.

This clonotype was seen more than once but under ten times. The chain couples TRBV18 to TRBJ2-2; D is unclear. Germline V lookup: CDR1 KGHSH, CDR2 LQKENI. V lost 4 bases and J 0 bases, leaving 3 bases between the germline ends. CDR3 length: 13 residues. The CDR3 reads CASSQANTGELFF. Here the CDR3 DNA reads TGTGCCAGCTCACAAGCGAACACCGGGGAGCTGTTTTTT.

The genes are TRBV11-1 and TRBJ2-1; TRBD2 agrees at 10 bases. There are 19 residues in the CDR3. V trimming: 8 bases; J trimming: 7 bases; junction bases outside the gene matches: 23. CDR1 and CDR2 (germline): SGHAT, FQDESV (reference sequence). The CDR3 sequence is CASPPGQLAGDPLLNEQFF. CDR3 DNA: TGTGCCAGCCCCCCCGGGCAGCTAGCGGGAGATCCTCTTTTGAATGAGCAGTTCTTC. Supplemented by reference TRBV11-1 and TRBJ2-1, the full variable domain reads EAEVAQSPRYKITEKSQAVAFWCDPISGHATLYWYRQILGQGPELLVQFQDESVVDDSQLPKDRFSAERLKGVDSTLKIQPAELGDSAMYLCASPPGQLAGDPLLNEQFFGPGTRLTVL.

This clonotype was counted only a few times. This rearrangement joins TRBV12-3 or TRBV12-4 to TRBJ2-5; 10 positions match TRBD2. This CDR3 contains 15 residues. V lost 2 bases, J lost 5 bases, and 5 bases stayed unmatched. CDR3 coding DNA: TGTGCCAGCAGTTTATCCAGCGGGGGGGCTGAGACCCAGTACTTC. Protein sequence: CASSLSSGGAETQYF.

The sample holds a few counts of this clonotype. The DNA of the CDR3 is TGTGCCACCAGCAAACGATCAGCGGGAGCCGGGCAGTTCTTC. Encoded protein: CATSKRSAGAGQFF. V is TRBV15 and J is TRBJ2-1, with 8 positions matching TRBD2. Trimming cost V 4 bases and J 12 bases; bases outside gene matches: 11. Germline loops: CDR1 LNHNV, CDR2 YYDKDF (reference sequence). This CDR3 contains 14 residues.

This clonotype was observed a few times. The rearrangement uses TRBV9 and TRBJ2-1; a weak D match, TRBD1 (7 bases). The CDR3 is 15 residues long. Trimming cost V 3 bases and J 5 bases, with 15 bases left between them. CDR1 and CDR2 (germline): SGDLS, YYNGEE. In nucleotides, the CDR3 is TGTGCCAGCAGCGCACAGGGGAGGCTAGACAATGAGCAGTTCTTC. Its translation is CASSAQGRLDNEQFF. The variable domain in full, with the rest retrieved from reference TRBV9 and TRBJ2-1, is DSGVTQTPKHLITATGQRVTLRCSPRSGDLSVYWYQQSLDQGLQFLIQYYNGEERAKGNILERFSAQQFPDLHSELNLSSLELGDSALYFCASSAQGRLDNEQFFGPGTRLTVL.

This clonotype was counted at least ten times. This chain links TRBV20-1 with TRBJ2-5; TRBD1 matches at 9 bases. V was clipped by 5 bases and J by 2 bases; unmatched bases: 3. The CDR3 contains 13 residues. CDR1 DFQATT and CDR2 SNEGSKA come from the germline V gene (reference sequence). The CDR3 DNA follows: TGCAGTGCTCCTGACAGGGGGCAAGAGACCCAGTACTTC. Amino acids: CSAPDRGQETQYF.

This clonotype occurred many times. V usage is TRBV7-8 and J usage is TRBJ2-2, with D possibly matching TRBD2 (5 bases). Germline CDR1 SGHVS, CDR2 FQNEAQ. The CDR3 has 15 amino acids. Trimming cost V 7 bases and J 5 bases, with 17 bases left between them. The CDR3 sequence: CASTRPDTGTGELFF. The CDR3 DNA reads TGTGCCAGCACTCGACCCGACACGGGGACCGGGGAGCTGTTTTTT.

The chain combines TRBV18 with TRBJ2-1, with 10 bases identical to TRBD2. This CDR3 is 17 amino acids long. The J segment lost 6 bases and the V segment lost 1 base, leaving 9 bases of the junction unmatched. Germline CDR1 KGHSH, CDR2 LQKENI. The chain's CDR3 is CASSPLGPSGRVNEQFF. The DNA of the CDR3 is TGTGCCAGCTCACCACTAGGCCCCAGCGGGAGGGTCAATGAGCAGTTCTTC.

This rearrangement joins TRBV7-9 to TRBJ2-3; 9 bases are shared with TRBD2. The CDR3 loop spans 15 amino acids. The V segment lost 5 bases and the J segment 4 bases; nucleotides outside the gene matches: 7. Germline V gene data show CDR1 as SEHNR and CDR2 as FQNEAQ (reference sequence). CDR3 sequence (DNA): TGTGCCAGCAGCAGTAGCGGGGGCAGGGCAGATACGCAGTATTTT. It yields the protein CASSSSGGRADTQYF.